This T cell receptor (beta chain) comes out of a study of T cells after yellow fever vaccination. Overall study: Fractions with few cells were prepared using SMART-Seq v4 Ultra Low Input.

TCRdb analysed the 5' RACE reads with MiXCR anew, one entry per CDR3 protein. The data hold hundreds of thousands of distinct CDR3 sequences, with 17% observed a single time. Concerning this clonotype: The antigen remains unidentified.

Study outcomes and limitations: Faster peaking, at day 5 versus 15, marked a secondary response that was weaker. The booster saw the reappearance of most primary-vaccination clones (about 95% CD4, 88% CD8).

The specimen was PBMCs, collected 4 to 6 days after the first yellow fever vaccination. The sequence was collected from a man aged 18 to 30 who received the YFV17D yellow fever vaccine.

The CDR3 loop reads CASSINRGYSGNTIYF. CDR3 in DNA: TGCGCCAGCAGCATTAACAGGGGCTACTCTGGAAACACCATATATTTT. The chain recombines TRBV5-1 with TRBJ1-3; 7 bases are a match to TRBD1. The CDR3 is 16 amino acids. The ends lost 4 bases at V and 0 bases at J; junction bases unmatched: 7. Germline CDR1 SGHRS, CDR2 YFSETQ.